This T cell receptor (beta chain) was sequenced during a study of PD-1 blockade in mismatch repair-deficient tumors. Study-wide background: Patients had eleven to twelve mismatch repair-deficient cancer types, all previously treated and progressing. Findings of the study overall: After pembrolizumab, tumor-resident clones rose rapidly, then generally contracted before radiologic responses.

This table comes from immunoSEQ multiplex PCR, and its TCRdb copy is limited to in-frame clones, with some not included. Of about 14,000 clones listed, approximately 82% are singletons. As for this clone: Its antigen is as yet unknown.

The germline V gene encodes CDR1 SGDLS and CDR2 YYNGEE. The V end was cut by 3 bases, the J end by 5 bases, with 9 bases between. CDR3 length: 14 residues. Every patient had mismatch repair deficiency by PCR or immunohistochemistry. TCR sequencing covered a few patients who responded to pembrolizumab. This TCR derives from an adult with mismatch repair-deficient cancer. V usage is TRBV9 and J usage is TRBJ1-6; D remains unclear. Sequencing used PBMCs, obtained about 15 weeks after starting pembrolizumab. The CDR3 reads CASSGGLNNSPLHF. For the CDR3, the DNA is TGTGCCAGCAGCGGTGGACTGAATAATTCACCCCTCCACTTT. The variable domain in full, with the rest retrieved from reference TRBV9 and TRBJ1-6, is DSGVTQTPKHLITATGQRVTLRCSPRSGDLSVYWYQQSLDQGLQFLIQYYNGEERAKGNILERFSAQQFPDLHSELNLSSLELGDSALYFCASSGGLNNSPLHFGNGTRLTVT.